These 23 T cell receptor beta chains came from one sample sequenced in a study of CD8 T cells in ankylosing spondylitis. TCRdb used MiXCR to reprocess the 5' RACE reads, holding one entry per CDR3 protein. Among under 150,000 distinct CDR3 sequences listed, around 10% were seen once. The sequenced material came from blood, either unsorted or a sorted T cell fraction (not recorded which). Source of these receptors: a female donor with ankylosing spondylitis or in good health (not recorded which).

This clonotype was observed at least ten times. J is TRBJ2-5 and V is TRBV6-1; 8 positions agree with TRBD2. CDR1 MNHNS and CDR2 SASEGT come from the germline V gene. CDR3 length: 13 amino acids. With V trimmed by 8 bases and J by 7 bases, 9 bases remained unmatched. CDR3 nucleotides: TGTGCCAGCGCTGCAGGCGGGGGGCGGACCCAGTACTTC. Its protein is CASAAGGGRTQYF.

This clonotype was seen a handful of times. V usage is TRBV7-3 and J usage is TRBJ2-5; 8 bases line up with TRBD1. Germline values: CDR1 SGHTA, CDR2 FQGTGA. The CDR3 runs to 17 residues. The V and J ends lost 3 bases and 5 bases, in that order; junction bases with no gene match: 14. CDR3 sequence reads: CASSFFIETGDLETQYF. For the CDR3, the DNA is TGTGCCAGCAGCTTTTTTATAGAGACAGGGGACTTGGAGACCCAGTACTTC.

This clonotype was recorded at least ten times. This could be a read error, since a much larger clone is one nucleotide away. This rearrangement joins TRBV10-3 to TRBJ2-3; 13 nucleotides line up with TRBD2. From germline, CDR1 is ENHRY and CDR2 SYGVKD. This CDR3 has 14 amino acids. The CDR3, as DNA: TGTACCACCTGGACTAGCGGGAGAACAGATACGCAGTATTTT. Its translation: CTTWTSGRTDTQYF.

This clonotype came up many times. The chain carries TRBV19 and TRBJ1-5; unclear D gene. The V gene's germline CDR1 is LNHDA and CDR2 SQIVND (reference sequence). Trimming pared 3 bases from V and 0 bases from J, leaving 6 bases between. This CDR3 has 14 residues. The CDR3 DNA reads as TGTGCCAGTAGTATTACAACTAGCAATCAGCCCCAGCATTTT. Amino acid sequence: CASSITTSNQPQHF.

This clonotype has ten or more counts. The gene calls are TRBV20-1 and TRBJ1-1; D may be TRBD1 (6 bases). The CDR3 extends over 15 amino acids. Trimming removed 0 bases at V and 3 bases at J, with 14 bases between. Per germline, CDR1 DFQATT and CDR2 SNEGSKA (reference sequence). The CDR3 coding sequence is TGCAGTGCTAGAGATCGGAAACAGGGTTACACTGAAGCTTTCTTT. It translates to CSARDRKQGYTEAFF.

A word on this clonotype: A read error may account for a junction end that differs from germline. The V gene is TRBV7-9, the J gene TRBJ1-1; D is unclear. The CDR3 spans 11 residues. Germline CDR1 and CDR2: SEHNR and FQNEAQ (reference sequence). The CDR3 is CAGSSNTEAFF. The CDR3, as DNA: TGTGCCGGCAGCTCGAACACTGAAGCTTTCTTT.

This clonotype was seen many times. The gene calls are TRBV20-1 and TRBJ2-7, with D possibly matching TRBD2 (6 bases). The ends were cut back, 1 base at V and 2 bases at J, with 15 bases in the middle. The CDR3 consists of 15 residues. CDR1 is DFQATT and CDR2 is SNEGSKA in the germline V gene (reference sequence). The CDR3 DNA reads as TGCAGTGCTAGAGGGGGGGTCGTAGTCGCCTACGAGCAGTACTTC. Protein sequence: CSARGGVVVAYEQYF.

This clonotype appeared many times. The CDR3 sequence is CASSLIGTVNQPQHF. The CDR3 DNA follows: TGTGCCAGCAGTTTGATCGGGACGGTTAATCAGCCCCAGCATTTT. The chain employs TRBV12-3 or TRBV12-4 and TRBJ1-5; D is perhaps TRBD1 (5 bases). V was cut by 3 bases and J by 4 bases, with 13 bases left in between. CDR3 size: 15 residues.

Points on this clonotype: A much more abundant neighbour one base away suggests this may be a read error. The chain links TRBV5-8 to TRBJ1-4; 12 nucleotides line up with TRBD1. Germline V gene data show CDR1 as SGHTS and CDR2 as YDEGEE. The CDR3 consists of 17 residues. Trimming at V came to 6 bases and at J to 0 bases, leaving 6 bases not matched to a gene. CDR3 in amino acids: CASTPGTGGATNEKLFF. CDR3 in DNA: TGTGCCAGCACCCCGGGGACAGGGGGCGCAACTAATGAAAAACTGTTTTTT.

The table lists this clonotype with many counts. The chain couples TRBV24-1 to TRBJ1-2, with TRBD1 identical over 9 bases. The junction had 10 bases not matched to a gene; V was cut back by 2 bases and J by 7 bases. This CDR3 has 16 residues. In germline, CDR1 is KGHDR, CDR2 SFDVKD. The CDR3 sequence: CATSDSEQGATRGYTF. CDR3 DNA sequence: TGTGCCACCAGTGATTCCGAACAGGGGGCCACCCGTGGCTACACCTTC.

This clonotype was observed many times. The chain uses TRBV12-3 or TRBV12-4 and TRBJ1-4; weak D call: TRBD1 (5 bases). The CDR3 has 15 amino acids. Trimming removed 3 bases at V and 8 bases at J, with 16 bases between. The CDR3 DNA is TGTGCCAGCAGTTTTAGGGCGGGGCTGGAGGAAAAACTGTTTTTT. This codes for CASSFRAGLEEKLFF.

To note about this clonotype: This may stem from a read error, because a much larger clone lies one nucleotide away. This chain joins TRBV28 and TRBJ1-2, with D unclear. In germline, CDR1 is MDHEN, CDR2 SYDVKM. This CDR3 spans 11 amino acids. The CDR3 loop is CASSYYYGDTF. CDR3 bases: TGTGCCAGCAGTTACTACTATGGCGACACCTTC.

This clonotype was recorded many times. The rearrangement uses TRBV21-1 and TRBJ2-1. TRBV21-1 is reported as a pseudogene. This CDR3 has 14 amino acids. The CDR3: CASIQFWHHNEQFF. In nucleotides, the CDR3 is TGTGCCAGCATCCAGTTTTGGCACCACAATGAGCAGTTCTTC.

This clonotype was seen many times. The chain carries TRBV5-1 and TRBJ2-2, with TRBD1 identical over 10 bases. This CDR3 comprises 18 residues. Germline assignment: CDR1 SGHRS and CDR2 YFSETQ. Trimming removed 3 bases from V and 3 bases from J; junction bases left unmatched: 11. CDR3 amino acids: CASSSVLTGTGDTGELFF. The CDR3 DNA reads as TGCGCCAGCAGCTCGGTTCTTACCGGGACAGGGGACACCGGGGAGCTGTTTTTT.

This clonotype was seen repeatedly, ten times or more. The chain employs TRBV28 and TRBJ1-5, with D uncertain. V lost 6 bases, J lost 0 bases, and 6 bases lay in between. This CDR3 has 13 amino acids. CDR1 MDHEN and CDR2 SYDVKM come from the germline V gene. In DNA, the CDR3 is TGTGCCAGCAGACGTTTTAGCAATCAGCCCCAGCATTTT. Translated, it gives CASRRFSNQPQHF.

This clonotype appeared many times. The rearrangement joins TRBV19 to TRBJ2-1; TRBD1 matches at 8 bases. The CDR3 is 16 amino acids. Per the germline V gene, CDR1 is LNHDA and CDR2 is SQIVND (reference sequence). The junction had 7 bases not matched to a gene; V was cut back by 4 bases and J by 2 bases. The CDR3 reads CASSSNPGQAYNEQFF. CDR3 coding DNA: TGTGCCAGTAGTAGCAACCCGGGACAGGCCTACAATGAGCAGTTCTTC.

The sample holds many counts of this clonotype. CDR3 nucleotide sequence: TGTGCCAGTAGTATAGGCCCGACAGGTTCAGACACTGAAGCTTTCTTT. Translating gives CASSIGPTGSDTEAFF. This chain connects TRBV19 to TRBJ1-1; tentatively, D is TRBD1 (6 bases). This CDR3 is built from 16 residues. Per germline, CDR1 LNHDA and CDR2 SQIVND (reference sequence). The V and J ends lost 1 base and 3 bases respectively, with 15 bases between them.

This clonotype came up many times. The CDR3 spells CASSPGTADVTNEKLFF. The CDR3 DNA is TGTGCCAGCAGCCCCGGGACAGCTGACGTAACTAATGAAAAACTGTTTTTT. V gene TRBV27 combines with J gene TRBJ1-4; TRBD1 matches 7 bases. The germline CDR1 and CDR2 sequences are MNHEY and SMNVEV (reference sequence). CDR3 length: 17 amino acids. V dropped 6 bases and J dropped 1; count of bases not matched to a gene: 11.

This clonotype was detected ten times or more. The chain recombines TRBV6-1 with TRBJ1-1; possible D gene TRBD1, 6 bases. CDR1 is MNHNS, CDR2 SASEGT, per germline. This CDR3 contains 12 residues. Trimming removed 4 bases at V and 9 bases at J, with 12 bases between. The CDR3 region has the DNA TGTGCCAGCAGTGTGCGGGACATAAAAGCTTTCTTT. Its translation is CASSVRDIKAFF.

In its sample, this clonotype was seen many times. The chain carries TRBV5-1 and TRBJ2-2; possible D gene TRBD2, 6 bases. Germline V CDR1 and CDR2: SGHRS, YFSETQ. V was trimmed by 2 bases and J by 8 bases, leaving 19 bases between them. CDR3 length: 16 amino acids. The CDR3 spells CASSFLAEWASGELFF. CDR3 sequence (DNA): TGCGCCAGCAGCTTTTTAGCGGAGTGGGCCTCGGGGGAGCTGTTTTTT.

This clonotype came up many times. The chain employs TRBV5-6 and TRBJ2-1; D might be TRBD2 (5 bases). V was clipped by 4 bases and J by 4 bases, with 15 bases between them. CDR1 and CDR2 from the germline V gene are SGHDT and YYEEEE. CDR3 size: 15 residues. The CDR3 spells CASSRDALYYNEQFF. In nucleotides, the CDR3 is TGTGCCAGCAGCCGGGATGCGCTTTATTACAATGAGCAGTTCTTC.

Many counts were recorded for this clonotype. This chain links TRBV15 with TRBJ2-1; 7 bases agree with TRBD2. The ends lost 0 bases at V and 10 bases at J; junction bases unmatched: 3. The CDR3 is made up of 13 amino acids. Germline assignment: CDR1 LNHNV and CDR2 YYDKDF (reference sequence). The chain's CDR3 is CATSRDFSGEQFF. CDR3 DNA: TGTGCCACCAGCAGAGATTTTAGCGGGGAGCAGTTCTTC.

This clonotype was observed many times. V and J are TRBV6-1 and TRBJ2-3; D is possibly TRBD1 (5 bases). Germline loops: CDR1 MNHNS, CDR2 SASEGT. The CDR3 is 13 amino acids. Trimming took 6 bases from V and 5 from J, leaving 12 bases between them. The CDR3 DNA is TGTGCCAGCAGCCGCCGACAGCTAGATACGCAGTATTTT. The encoded protein is CASSRRQLDTQYF.